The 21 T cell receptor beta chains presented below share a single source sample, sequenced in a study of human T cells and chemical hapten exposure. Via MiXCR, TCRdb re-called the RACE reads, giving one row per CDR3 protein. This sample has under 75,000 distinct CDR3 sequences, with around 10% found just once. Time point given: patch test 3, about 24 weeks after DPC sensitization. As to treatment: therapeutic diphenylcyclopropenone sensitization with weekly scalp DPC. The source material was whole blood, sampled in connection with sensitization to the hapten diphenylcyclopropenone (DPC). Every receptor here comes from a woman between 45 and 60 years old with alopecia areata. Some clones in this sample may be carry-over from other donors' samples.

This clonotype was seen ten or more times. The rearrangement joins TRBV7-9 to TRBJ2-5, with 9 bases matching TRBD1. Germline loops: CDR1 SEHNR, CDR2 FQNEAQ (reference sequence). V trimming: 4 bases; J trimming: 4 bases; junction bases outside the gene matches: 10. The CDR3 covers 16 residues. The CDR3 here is CASSSQDRGFLETQYF. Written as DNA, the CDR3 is TGTGCCAGCAGCTCCCAGGACAGGGGTTTTTTAGAGACCCAGTACTTC.

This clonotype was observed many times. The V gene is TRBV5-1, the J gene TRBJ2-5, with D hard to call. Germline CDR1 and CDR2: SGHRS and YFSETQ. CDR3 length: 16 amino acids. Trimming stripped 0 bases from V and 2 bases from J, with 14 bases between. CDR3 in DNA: TGCGCCAGCAGCTTGGCCGGACGGTATCTACAAGAGACCCAGTACTTC. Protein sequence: CASSLAGRYLQETQYF.

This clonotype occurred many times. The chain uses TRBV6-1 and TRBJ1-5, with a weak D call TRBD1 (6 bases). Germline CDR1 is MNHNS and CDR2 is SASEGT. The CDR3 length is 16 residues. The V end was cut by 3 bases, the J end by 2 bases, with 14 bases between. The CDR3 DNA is TGTGCCAGCAGTGACTTGCAACAGGGAGGCAATCAGCCCCAGCATTTT. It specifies CASSDLQQGGNQPQHF.

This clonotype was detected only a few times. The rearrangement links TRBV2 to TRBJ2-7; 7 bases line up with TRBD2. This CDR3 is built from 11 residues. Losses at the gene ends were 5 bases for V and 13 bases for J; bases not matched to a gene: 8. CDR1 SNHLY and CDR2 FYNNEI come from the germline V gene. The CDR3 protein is CASSYVGRGYF. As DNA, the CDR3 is TGTGCCAGCAGTTATGTGGGGAGGGGCTACTTC.

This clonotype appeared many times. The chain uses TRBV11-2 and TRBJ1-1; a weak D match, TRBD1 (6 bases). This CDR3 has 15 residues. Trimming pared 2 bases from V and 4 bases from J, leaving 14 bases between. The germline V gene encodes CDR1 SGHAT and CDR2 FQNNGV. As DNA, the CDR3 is TGTGCCAGCAGCTTATTCAGGGGAACCCTCACTGAAGCTTTCTTT. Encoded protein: CASSLFRGTLTEAFF.

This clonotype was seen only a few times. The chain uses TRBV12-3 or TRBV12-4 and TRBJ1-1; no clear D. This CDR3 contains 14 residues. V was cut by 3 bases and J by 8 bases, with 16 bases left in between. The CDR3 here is CASSFSSIGEEAFF. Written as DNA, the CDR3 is TGTGCCAGCAGTTTTAGTAGTATCGGGGAAGAAGCTTTCTTT.

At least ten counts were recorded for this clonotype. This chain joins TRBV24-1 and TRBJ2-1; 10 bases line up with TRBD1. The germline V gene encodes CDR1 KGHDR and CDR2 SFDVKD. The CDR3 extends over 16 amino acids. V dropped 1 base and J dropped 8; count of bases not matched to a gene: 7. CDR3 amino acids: CATSDFSGTGAHEQFF. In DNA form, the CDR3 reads TGTGCCACCAGTGATTTTTCCGGGACAGGGGCCCATGAGCAGTTCTTC.

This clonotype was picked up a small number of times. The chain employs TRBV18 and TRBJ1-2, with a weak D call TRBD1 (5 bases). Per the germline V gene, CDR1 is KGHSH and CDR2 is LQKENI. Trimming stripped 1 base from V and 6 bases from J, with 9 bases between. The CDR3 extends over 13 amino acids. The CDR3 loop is CASSPLGGDGYTF. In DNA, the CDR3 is TGTGCCAGCTCACCACTGGGGGGAGATGGCTACACCTTC.

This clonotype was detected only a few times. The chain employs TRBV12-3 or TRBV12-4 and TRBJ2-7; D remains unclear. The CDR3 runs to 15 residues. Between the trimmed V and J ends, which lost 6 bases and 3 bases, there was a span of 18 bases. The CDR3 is CASSRNRAVNYEQYF. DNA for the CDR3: TGTGCCAGCAGCCGAAATCGGGCGGTCAACTACGAGCAGTACTTC.

CDR3 coding DNA: TGTGCCAGCAGCTTCGGGCTTCCTGGCGTTAGTGTGCAGTTCTTC. This codes for CASSFGLPGVSVQFF. The J gene is TRBJ2-1, the V gene TRBV7-2; unclear D gene. In germline, CDR1 is SGHTA, CDR2 FQGNSA. V shed 3 bases and J shed 12 bases, with 21 bases lying between them. CDR3 length: 15 amino acids.

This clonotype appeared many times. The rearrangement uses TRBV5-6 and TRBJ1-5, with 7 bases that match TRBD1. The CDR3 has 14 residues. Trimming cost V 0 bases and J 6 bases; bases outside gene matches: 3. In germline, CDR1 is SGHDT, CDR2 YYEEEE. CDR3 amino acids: CASSLATGAQPQHF. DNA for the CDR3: TGTGCCAGCAGCTTGGCTACAGGGGCTCAGCCCCAGCATTTT.

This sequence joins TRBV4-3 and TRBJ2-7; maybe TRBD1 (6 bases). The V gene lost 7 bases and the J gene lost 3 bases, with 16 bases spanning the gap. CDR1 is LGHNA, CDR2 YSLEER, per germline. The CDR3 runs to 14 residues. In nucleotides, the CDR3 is TGCGCCAGCACCCCAGGCCAAGGGGGCTACGAGCAGTACTTC. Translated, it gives CASTPGQGGYEQYF.

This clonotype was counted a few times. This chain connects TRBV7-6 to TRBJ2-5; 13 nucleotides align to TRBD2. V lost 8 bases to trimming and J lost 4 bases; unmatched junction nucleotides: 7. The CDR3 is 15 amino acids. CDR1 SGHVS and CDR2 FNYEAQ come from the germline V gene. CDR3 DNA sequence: TGTGCCAGCTGCCCGACTAGCGGGAGGATAGAGACCCAGTACTTC. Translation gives CASCPTSGRIETQYF. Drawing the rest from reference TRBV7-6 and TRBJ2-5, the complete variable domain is GAGVSQSPRYKVTKRGQDVALRCDPISGHVSLYWYRQALGQGPEFLTYFNYEAQQDKSGLPNDRFSAERPEGSISTLTIQRTEQRDSAMYRCASCPTSGRIETQYFGPGTRLLVL.

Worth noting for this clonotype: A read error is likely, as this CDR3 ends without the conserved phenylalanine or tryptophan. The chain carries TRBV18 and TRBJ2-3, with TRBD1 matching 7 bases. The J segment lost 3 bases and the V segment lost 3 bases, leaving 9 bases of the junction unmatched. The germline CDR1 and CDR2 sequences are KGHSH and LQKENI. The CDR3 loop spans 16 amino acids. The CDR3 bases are TGTGCCAGCTCACCGGATTTGGCAGGGGGTACAGATACGCAGTATTCT. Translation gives CASSPDLAGGTDTQYS.

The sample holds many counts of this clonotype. For the CDR3, the DNA is TGTGCCAGCAGCCTCGGGACGGCTGGAAACACCATATATTTT. It codes for CASSLGTAGNTIYF. The chain employs TRBV28 and TRBJ1-3; a weak D match, TRBD1 (5 bases). The V end lost 6 bases, the J end lost 2 bases, and 11 bases lay between the germline ends. Germline V gene data show CDR1 as MDHEN and CDR2 as SYDVKM. This CDR3 comprises 14 residues.

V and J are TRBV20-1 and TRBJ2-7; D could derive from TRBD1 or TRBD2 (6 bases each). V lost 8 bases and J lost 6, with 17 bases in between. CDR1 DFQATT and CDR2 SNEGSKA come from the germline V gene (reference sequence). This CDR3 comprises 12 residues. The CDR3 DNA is TGCAGTCGGAGGTGGGGGGCTGGCGAGCAGTACTTC. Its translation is CSRRWGAGEQYF.

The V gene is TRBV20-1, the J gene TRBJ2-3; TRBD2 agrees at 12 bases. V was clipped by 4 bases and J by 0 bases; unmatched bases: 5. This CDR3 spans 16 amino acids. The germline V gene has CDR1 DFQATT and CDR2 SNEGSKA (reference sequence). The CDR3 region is CSAILAGGFSTDTQYF. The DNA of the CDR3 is TGCAGTGCTATCCTAGCGGGAGGGTTTAGCACAGATACGCAGTATTTT.

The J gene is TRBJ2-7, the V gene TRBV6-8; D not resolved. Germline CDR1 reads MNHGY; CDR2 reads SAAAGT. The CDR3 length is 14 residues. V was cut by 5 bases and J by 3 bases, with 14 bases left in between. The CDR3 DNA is TGTGCCAGCAGTCCCCCCAGCACAATCTACGAGCAGTACTTC. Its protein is CASSPPSTIYEQYF.

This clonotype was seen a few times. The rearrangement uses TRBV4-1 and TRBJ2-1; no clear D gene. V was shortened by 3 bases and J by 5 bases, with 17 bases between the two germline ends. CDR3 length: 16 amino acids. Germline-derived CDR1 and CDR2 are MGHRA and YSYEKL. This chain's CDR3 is CASSHFTGAENNEQFF. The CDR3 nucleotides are TGCGCCAGCAGCCACTTCACCGGCGCGGAGAACAATGAGCAGTTCTTC.

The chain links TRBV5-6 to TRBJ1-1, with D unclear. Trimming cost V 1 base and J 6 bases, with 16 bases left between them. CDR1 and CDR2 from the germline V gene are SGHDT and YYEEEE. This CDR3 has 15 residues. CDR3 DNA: TGTGCCAGCAGCTTGTTCCGGCAGATCCCTTCTGAAGCTTTCTTT. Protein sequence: CASSLFRQIPSEAFF.

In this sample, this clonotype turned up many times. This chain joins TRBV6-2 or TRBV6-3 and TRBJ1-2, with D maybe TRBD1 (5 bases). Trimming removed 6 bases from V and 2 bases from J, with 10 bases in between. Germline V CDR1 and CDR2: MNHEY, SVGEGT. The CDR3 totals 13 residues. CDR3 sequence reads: CASSWGRNYGYTF. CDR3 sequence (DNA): TGTGCCAGCAGCTGGGGACGCAACTATGGCTACACCTTC.